These T cell receptor beta chains were read from a single sample in a study of shared clonotypes between healthy human individuals. TCRdb keeps only in-frame clones here, not all; method: immunoSEQ multiplex PCR. Altogether 2 million to 2.5 million clones are present, roughly 95% being singletons, with the ten largest covering around 0.13%. Sequencing was carried out using naive CD4+ T cells sorted from blood. The origin of the receptors is a young man in good health. Both conserved end residues are part of each CDR3. D genes are given only for firm matches. Clone size, where shown, is once, few, many, or a class for clones that have expanded.

D gene,V gene,clone size,J gene,CDR3 DNA,CDR3 protein
NA,TRBV5-1,NA,TRBJ1-3,TGCGCCAGCAGCTTGGGAGGCAGCAGAAACACCATATATTTT,CASSLGGSRNTIYF
NA,TRBV30,once,TRBJ2-1,TGTGCCTGGAGTCTCGGCGTCACTAGCCCCTACAATGAGCAGCTCTTC,CAWSLGVTSPYNEQLF
TRBD1,TRBV7-2,NA,TRBJ1-6,TGTGCCAGCAGCTCGCACAGGGGGCTGGGTTCACCCCTCCACTTT,CASSSHRGLGSPLHF
NA,TRBV4-3,NA,TRBJ2-7,TGCGCCAGCAGCCAAGAATACGGGGCGACCTACGAGCAGTACTTC,CASSQEYGATYEQYF
TRBD1,TRBV13,NA,TRBJ1-3,TGTGCCAGCAGCTCCGGGACAGTTAGAAACACCATATATTTT,CASSSGTVRNTIYF
TRBD1,TRBV23-1,NA,TRBJ1-1,TGCGCCAGCAGTTTCCGGGACAGGTTCACTGAAGCTTTCTTT,CASSFRDRFTEAFF
NA,TRBV28,NA,TRBJ1-1,TGTGCCAGCAGTTCACAGGCCCTGAACACTGAAGCTTTCTTT,CASSSQALNTEAFF
NA,TRBV5-4,NA,TRBJ1-4,TGTGCCAGCAGCCGTACAGGGAGTAATGAAAAACTGTTTTTT,CASSRTGSNEKLFF
NA,TRBV7-2,NA,TRBJ1-6,TGTGCCAGCAGCTTTGGGACGAAAAATTCACCCCTCCACTTT,CASSFGTKNSPLHF
NA,TRBV25-1,NA,TRBJ2-7,TGTGCCAGTGGGTCGGGTAGGGGCTACGAGCAGTACTTC,CASGSGRGYEQYF
TRBD1,TRBV15,NA,TRBJ1-1,TGTGCCACCAGCAGAGGGTGGACAGGGGACACTGAAGCTTTCTTT,CATSRGWTGDTEAFF
NA,TRBV19,NA,TRBJ2-7,TGTGCCAGTAGTATCCAGGGATCAAACAACTACGAGCAGTACTTC,CASSIQGSNNYEQYF
NA,TRBV28,NA,TRBJ2-7,TGTGCCAGCAGGCGTTCCTACGAGCAGTACTTC,CASRRSYEQYF
NA,TRBV18,NA,TRBJ1-1,TGTGCCAGCTCACCCGGCCCGTCGAACACTGAAGCTTTCTTT,CASSPGPSNTEAFF
NA,TRBV14,NA,TRBJ2-2,TGTGCCAGCAGCCAAATTGAGCAGTCTAGATTCACCGGGGAGCTGTTTTTT,CASSQIEQSRFTGELFF
TRBD2,TRBV2,NA,TRBJ2-5,TGTGCCAGCAGCCAAGGACTAGGAGAGACCCAGTACTTC,CASSQGLGETQYF
NA,TRBV6-6,NA,TRBJ2-1,TGTGCCAGCAGCCCCAGGGTAAACTACAATGAGCAGTTCTTC,CASSPRVNYNEQFF
TRBD1,TRBV7-2,once,TRBJ1-2,TGTGCCAGCAGCGCCGGGGACAGAGGAGGCTACACCTTC,CASSAGDRGGYTF
NA,TRBV19,NA,TRBJ1-4,TGTGCCAGTAGGGCTTGGCAGCCGATCGGAACTAATGAAAAACTGTTTTTT,CASRAWQPIGTNEKLFF
NA,TRBV19,NA,TRBJ2-7,TGTGCCAGTAGTAATGGGCCGCCAGAACCTATGGAGCAGTACTTC,CASSNGPPEPMEQYF
NA,TRBV4-1,NA,TRBJ2-1,TGCGCCAGCAGACCGGACGGGGGGCTCTACAATGAGCAGTTCTTC,CASRPDGGLYNEQFF
TRBD1,TRBV7-2,NA,TRBJ2-3,TGTGCCAGCAGCCGAGGGGACAGGGGCACAGATACGCAGTATTTT,CASSRGDRGTDTQYF
TRBD2,TRBV7-8,NA,TRBJ2-7,TGTGCCAGCAGCCCCCGTGGCGGGAGGTCCTACGAGCAGTACTTC,CASSPRGGRSYEQYF
NA,TRBV5-1,NA,TRBJ2-1,TGCGCCAGCAGCCTAGCAAGCAATGAGCAGTTCTTC,CASSLASNEQFF
NA,TRBV14,NA,TRBJ1-4,TGTGCCAGCAGCCAAGCTGGGTACAGTGAAAAACTGTTTTTT,CASSQAGYSEKLFF
TRBD1,TRBV13,NA,TRBJ1-2,TGTGCCAGCAGCCTAGGACAGGGGGTTAGTTCTGGCTACACCTTC,CASSLGQGVSSGYTF
NA,TRBV29-1,NA,TRBJ1-2,TGCAGCGTTGATGTGACAGGATCTGCTAACTATGGCTACACCTTC,CSVDVTGSANYGYTF
NA,TRBV7-9,NA,TRBJ1-1,TGTGCCAGCAGCTCTCAGGGTGGGGCCACTGAAGCTTTCTTT,CASSSQGGATEAFF
NA,TRBV10-3,NA,TRBJ2-7,TGTGCCATCAGTGACTCGCCGGGGGAGCAGTACTTC,CAISDSPGEQYF
NA,TRBV12-2,NA,TRBJ2-6,TGTGCAAGTCGCTTAACCCAGACCGCCGGGGCCAACGTCCTGACTTTC,CASRLTQTAGANVLTF
TRBD1,TRBV27,NA,TRBJ2-2,TGTGCCACCCCCCACTGCTCGAGGGGACAGGGGATCACCGGGGAGCTGTTTTTT,CATPHCSRGQGITGELFF
TRBD1,TRBV11-3,NA,TRBJ1-1,TGTGCCAGAGCACAGGGGAGGGCTTTCTTT,CARAQGRAFF
TRBD1,TRBV6-5,once,TRBJ2-1,TGTGCCAGCAGTTACTCCGGACAGGGCCTCAATGAGCAGTTCTTC,CASSYSGQGLNEQFF
NA,TRBV19,NA,TRBJ2-3,TGTGCCAGTAGTACGGGGGCGTTCTGGGCAGATACGCAGTATTTT,CASSTGAFWADTQYF
NA,TRBV4-1,NA,TRBJ1-2,TGCGCCAGCAGCCCTCCGGGGAGAAGGGGCAATGGCTACACCTTC,CASSPPGRRGNGYTF
TRBD2,TRBV6-5,NA,TRBJ2-1,TGTGCCAGCAGACCGGGACTAGCGGGGAACAATGAGCAGTTCTTC,CASRPGLAGNNEQFF
NA,TRBV2,NA,TRBJ1-6,TGTGCCAGCAGTGAAGGTCAATGGTTACCCCTCCACTTT,CASSEGQWLPLHF
NA,TRBV6-5,NA,TRBJ2-5,TGTGCCAGCAGCCGAACAGGGAAAGAGACCCAGTACTTC,CASSRTGKETQYF
TRBD2,TRBV5-1,NA,TRBJ2-7,TGCGCCAGCAGCTATAAGACTAGCGGTTCCTACGAGCAGTACTTC,CASSYKTSGSYEQYF
NA,TRBV30,NA,TRBJ1-2,TGTGCCTGGACCCCGACTAGCTATGGCTACACCTTC,CAWTPTSYGYTF
NA,TRBV18,NA,TRBJ2-1,TGTGCCAGCTCACCAGAGGAGGGGCCCACTTCCTACAATGAGCAGTTCTTC,CASSPEEGPTSYNEQFF